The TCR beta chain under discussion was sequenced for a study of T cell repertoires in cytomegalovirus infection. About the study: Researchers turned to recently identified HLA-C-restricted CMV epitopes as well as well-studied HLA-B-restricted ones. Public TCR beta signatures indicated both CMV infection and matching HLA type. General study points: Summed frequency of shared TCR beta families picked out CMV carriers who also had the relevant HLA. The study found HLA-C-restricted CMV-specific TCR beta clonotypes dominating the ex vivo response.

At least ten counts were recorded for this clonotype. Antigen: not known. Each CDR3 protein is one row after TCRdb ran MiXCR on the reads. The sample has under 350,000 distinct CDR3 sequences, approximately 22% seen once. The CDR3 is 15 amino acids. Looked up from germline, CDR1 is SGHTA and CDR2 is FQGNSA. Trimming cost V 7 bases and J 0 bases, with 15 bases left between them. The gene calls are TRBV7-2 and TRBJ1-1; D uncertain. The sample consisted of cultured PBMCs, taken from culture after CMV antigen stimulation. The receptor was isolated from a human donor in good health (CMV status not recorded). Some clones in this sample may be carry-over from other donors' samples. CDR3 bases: TGTGCCAGCACCCTCGGGGTAACCTTGAACACTGAAGCTTTCTTT. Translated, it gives CASTLGVTLNTEAFF.